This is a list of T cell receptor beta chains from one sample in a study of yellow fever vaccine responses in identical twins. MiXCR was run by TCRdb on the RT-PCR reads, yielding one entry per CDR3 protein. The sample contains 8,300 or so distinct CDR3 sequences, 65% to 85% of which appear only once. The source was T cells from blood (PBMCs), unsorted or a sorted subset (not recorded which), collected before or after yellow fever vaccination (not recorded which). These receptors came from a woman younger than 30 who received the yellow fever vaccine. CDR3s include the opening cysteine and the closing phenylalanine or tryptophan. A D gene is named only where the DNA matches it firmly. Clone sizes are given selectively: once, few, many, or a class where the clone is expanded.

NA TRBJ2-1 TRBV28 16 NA TGTGCCAGCAGTTTCGGGTTCCAGGGCCCCTACAATGAGCAGTTCTTC CASSFGFQGPYNEQFF
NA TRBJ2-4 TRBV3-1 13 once TGTGCCAGCAGCCAAGTTCGGGGAAACATTCAGTACTTC CASSQVRGNIQYF
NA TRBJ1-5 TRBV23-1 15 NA TGCGCCAGCAGTCAAGTTCGCAGAAGCAATCAGCCCCAGCATTTT CASSQVRRSNQPQHF
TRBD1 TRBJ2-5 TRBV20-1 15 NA TGCAGTGCTAGAGGGCACCGGGACAGCCAAGAGACCCAGTACTTC CSARGHRDSQETQYF
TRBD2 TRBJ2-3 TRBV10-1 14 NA TGCGCCAGCAGTGACAGCGGGGGTAGACATACGCAGTATTTT CASSDSGGRHTQYF
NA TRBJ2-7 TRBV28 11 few TGTGCCAGCAGTTTATTGGGCGAGCAGTACTTC CASSLLGEQYF
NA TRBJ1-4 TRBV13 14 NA TGTGCCAGCAGCCCCGGCAGGGCTAATGAAAAACTGTTTTTT CASSPGRANEKLFF
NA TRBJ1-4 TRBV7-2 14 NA TGTGCCAGCAGCTTTACACTCGCTAATGAAAAACTGTTTTTT CASSFTLANEKLFF
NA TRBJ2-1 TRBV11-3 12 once TGTGCCAGCAGCTTTCGTCCCGATGAGCAGTTCTTC CASSFRPDEQFF
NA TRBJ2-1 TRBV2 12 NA TGTGCCAGCAGTGAACGGGCGGGTGAGCAGTTCTTC CASSERAGEQFF
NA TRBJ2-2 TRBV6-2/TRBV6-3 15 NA TGTGCCAGCAGTTACTCGGTTCCATACACCGGGGAGCTGTTTTTT CASSYSVPYTGELFF
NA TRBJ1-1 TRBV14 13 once TGTGCCAGCAGCCCTACCTTAAACACTGAAGCTTTCTTT CASSPTLNTEAFF
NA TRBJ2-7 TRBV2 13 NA TGTGCCAGCAGCGAAGGAGGTTCGGTCGAGCAGTACTTC CASSEGGSVEQYF
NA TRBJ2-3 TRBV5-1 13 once TGCGCCAGCAGCTTGGGACAGGAGGATACGCAGTATTTT CASSLGQEDTQYF
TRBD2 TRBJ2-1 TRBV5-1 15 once TGCGCCAGCAGCCCAGGACTAGCGGGATACAATGAGCAGTTCTTC CASSPGLAGYNEQFF
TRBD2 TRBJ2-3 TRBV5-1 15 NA TGCGCCAGCAGCTTGGGGTCTAGCGGATCAGATACGCAGTATTTT CASSLGSSGSDTQYF
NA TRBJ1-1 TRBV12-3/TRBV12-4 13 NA TGTGCCAGCAGCCCCGGTATGAACACTGAAGCTTTCTTT CASSPGMNTEAFF
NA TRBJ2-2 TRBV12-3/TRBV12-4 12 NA TGTGCCAGTCAGGGAAACACCGGGGAGCTGTTTTTT CASQGNTGELFF
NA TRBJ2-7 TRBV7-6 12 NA TGTGCCAGCAGTAGACCCCTCTCCGAGCAGTACTTC CASSRPLSEQYF
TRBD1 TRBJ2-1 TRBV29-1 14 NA TGCAGCGGATCCCGCTTAACAGGGGTCAATGAGCAGTTCTTC CSGSRLTGVNEQFF
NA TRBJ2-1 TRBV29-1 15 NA TGCAGCGTGCTCACACGTGGGGGATCCTACAATGAGCAGTTCTTC CSVLTRGGSYNEQFF
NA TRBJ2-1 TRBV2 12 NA TGTGCCAGCAGTGAATGGGTCAATGAGCAGTTCTTC CASSEWVNEQFF
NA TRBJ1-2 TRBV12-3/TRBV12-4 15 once TGTGCCAGCAGTACCCGGACAGTCGCAGGCTATGGCTACACCTTC CASSTRTVAGYGYTF
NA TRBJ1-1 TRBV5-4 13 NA TGTGCCAGCAGCTCGGGGGGGGCCCCTGAAGCTTTCTTT CASSSGGAPEAFF
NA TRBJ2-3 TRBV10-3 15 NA TGTGCCATCAGTGAGCAGGCTCCGGGCGCAGATACGCAGTATTTT CAISEQAPGADTQYF
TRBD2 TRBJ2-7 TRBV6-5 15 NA TGTGCCAGCAGTTACACCACTATGGGGGACTACAAGCAGTACTTC CASSYTTMGDYKQYF
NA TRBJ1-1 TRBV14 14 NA TGTGCCAGCAGCCCGAGGACAGAGAACACTGAAGCTTTCTTT CASSPRTENTEAFF
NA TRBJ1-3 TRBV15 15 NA TGTGCCACCAGCCCCCACCGGGGGCCTGGAAACACCATATATTTT CATSPHRGPGNTIYF
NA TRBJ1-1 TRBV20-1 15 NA TGCAGTGCTAGACGCAGGGGAAAGGCGAACACTGAAGCTTTCTTT CSARRRGKANTEAFF
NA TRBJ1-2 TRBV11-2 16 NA TGTGCCAGCAGCTTAGACGACCCAGGGAATGCCTATGGCTACACCTTC CASSLDDPGNAYGYTF
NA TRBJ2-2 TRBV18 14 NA TGTGCCAGCTCACCGGGACAAAACACCGGGGAGCTGTTTTTT CASSPGQNTGELFF
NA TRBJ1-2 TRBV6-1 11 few TGTGCCAGCAGCCGGGGGTATGGCTACACCTTC CASSRGYGYTF
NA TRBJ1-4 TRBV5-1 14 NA TGCGCCAGCAGCCCCAGGACCCCTAATGAAAAACTGTTTTTT CASSPRTPNEKLFF
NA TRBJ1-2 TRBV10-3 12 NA TGTGCCATCAACAAGCCCCCCTATGGCTACACCTTC CAINKPPYGYTF
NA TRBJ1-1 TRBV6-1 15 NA TGTGCCAGCGTCTCCGTCGGACAGAAGAACACTGAAGCTTTCTTT CASVSVGQKNTEAFF